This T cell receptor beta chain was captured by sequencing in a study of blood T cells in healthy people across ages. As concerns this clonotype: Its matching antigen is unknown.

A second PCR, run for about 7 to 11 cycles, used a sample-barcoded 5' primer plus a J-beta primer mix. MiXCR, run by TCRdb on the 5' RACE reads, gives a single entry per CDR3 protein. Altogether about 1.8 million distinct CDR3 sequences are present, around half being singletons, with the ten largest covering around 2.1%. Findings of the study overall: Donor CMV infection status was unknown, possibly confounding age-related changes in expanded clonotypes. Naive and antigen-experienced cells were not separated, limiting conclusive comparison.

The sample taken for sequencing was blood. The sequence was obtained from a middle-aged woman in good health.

The CDR3 region has the DNA TGCGCCAGCAGCCAAGACTCCCCTCTACTAGCGGGGGAAAATACGCAGTATTTT. This translates into CASSQDSPLLAGENTQYF. The chain recombines TRBV4-3 with TRBJ2-3, with 11 bases identical to TRBD2. V lost 0 bases and J lost 7; bases outside the gene matches: 12. Germline V gives CDR1 LGHNA, CDR2 YSLEER. CDR3 length equals 18 residues.